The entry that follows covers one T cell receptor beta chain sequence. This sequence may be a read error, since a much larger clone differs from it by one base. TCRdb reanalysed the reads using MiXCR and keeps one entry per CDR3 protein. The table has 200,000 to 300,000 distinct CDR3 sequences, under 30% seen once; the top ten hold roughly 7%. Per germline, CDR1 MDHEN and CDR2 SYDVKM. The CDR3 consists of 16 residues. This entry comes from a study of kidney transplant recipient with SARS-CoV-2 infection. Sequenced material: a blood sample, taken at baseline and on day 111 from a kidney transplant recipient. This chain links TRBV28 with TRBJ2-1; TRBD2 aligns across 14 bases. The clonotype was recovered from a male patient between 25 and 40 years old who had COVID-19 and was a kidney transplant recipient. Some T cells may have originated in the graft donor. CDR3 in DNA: TGTGCCGGCAGTAGGGGACTAGCGGGAGTCAGGAATGAGCAGTTCTTC. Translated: CAGSRGLAGVRNEQFF.